Below are 16 T cell receptor beta chains sequenced from a single sample in a study of PD-1 blockade in classical Hodgkin lymphoma. Assay: immunoSEQ multiplex PCR; the TCRdb copy retains only in-frame clones and omits some. The sample consists of 55,000 to 75,000 clones, around 93% of them appearing once. Every patient experienced relapse after autologous stem cell transplantation, and brentuximab vedotin exposure varied. The input for sequencing was peripheral blood mononuclear cells (PBMCs), taken at baseline. The origin of the receptors is a human donor with classical Hodgkin lymphoma.

The chain combines TRBV25-1 with TRBJ2-5; TRBD2 might be the D (5 bases). CDR3 length equals 14 residues. V gave up 4 bases and J gave up 2 bases, with 11 bases separating them. CDR1 and CDR2 (germline): MGHDK, SYGVNS. The CDR3 nucleotides read TGTGCCAGCAGTGCCCAGGACTCTCAAGAGACCCAGTACTTC. It codes for CASSAQDSQETQYF.

The rearrangement links TRBV27 to TRBJ2-3; D is uncertain. This CDR3 region has 15 residues. The germline V and J ends were trimmed by 5 bases and 6 bases, with 18 bases remaining between them. The V gene's germline CDR1 is MNHEY and CDR2 SMNVEV (reference sequence). The CDR3 is CASSRNLPRVDTQYF. DNA of the CDR3: TGTGCCAGCAGTAGAAACCTCCCGAGAGTGGATACGCAGTATTTT.

Only a few counts were recorded for this clone. This chain uses TRBV27 with TRBJ2-7, with D possibly matching TRBD2 (5 bases). Trimming took 2 bases from V and 0 from J, leaving 8 bases between them. This CDR3 contains 14 residues. The germline CDR1 and CDR2 sequences are MNHEY and SMNVEV (reference sequence). The CDR3 spells CASSLSGLSYEQYF. The CDR3 DNA is TGTGCCAGCAGTTTAAGTGGACTCTCCTACGAGCAGTACTTC.

This chain uses TRBV6-1 with TRBJ2-7, with D perhaps matching TRBD1 or TRBD2 (5 bases each). Germline V gives CDR1 MNHNS, CDR2 SASEGT. Deletions cut 6 bases from V and 4 bases from J, with 19 bases between. The CDR3 extends over 15 amino acids. CDR3 in DNA: TGTGCCAGCAGGAGCCCCACGGGGCCCGAATACGAGCAGTACTTC. It yields the protein CASRSPTGPEYEQYF.

This sequence joins TRBV7-2 and TRBJ2-3; 7 nucleotides match TRBD2. V gave up 2 bases and J gave up 3 bases; unmatched junction bases: 11. In germline, CDR1 is SGHTA, CDR2 FQGNSA. The CDR3 is made up of 17 amino acids. This CDR3 is CASSLRSGGGGTDTQYF. The CDR3 DNA follows: TGTGCCAGCAGCTTACGATCGGGAGGCGGGGGTACAGATACGCAGTATTTT.

This clone was recorded once. This chain links TRBV27 with TRBJ2-7, with 9 bases fitting TRBD1. Germline loops: CDR1 MNHEY, CDR2 SMNVEV (reference sequence). Trimming cost V 5 bases and J 2 bases; bases outside gene matches: 7. The CDR3 has 15 amino acids. Here the CDR3 reads CASSLTGGAAYEQYF. As DNA, the CDR3 is TGTGCCAGCAGTCTTACAGGGGGCGCAGCCTACGAGCAGTACTTC.

The CDR3: CASSDQGKRSGANVLTF. The DNA for the CDR3 is TGTGCCAGCAGCGATCAGGGGAAACGCTCTGGGGCCAACGTCCTGACTTTC. The genes are TRBV9 and TRBJ2-6; a possible D gene is TRBD1 (6 bases). The CDR3 length is 17 residues. V dropped 3 bases and J dropped 0 bases, with 13 bases sitting between them. Looked up from germline, CDR1 is SGDLS and CDR2 is YYNGEE.

The rearrangement joins TRBV7-9 to TRBJ2-7; 9 nucleotides match TRBD1. This CDR3 is built from 15 residues. Unmatched junction bases numbered 3, after V lost 2 bases and J lost 1 base. CDR1 is SEHNR, CDR2 FQNEAQ, per germline (reference sequence). The CDR3 is CASSLPGTGSYEQYF. The DNA for the CDR3 is TGTGCCAGCAGCTTACCGGGGACAGGGTCCTACGAGCAGTACTTC.

CDR3 amino acids: CAPQRQPHEKLFF. DNA of the CDR3: TGTGCCCCACAGCGCCAGCCGCATGAAAAACTGTTTTTT. The rearrangement joins TRBV10-3 to TRBJ1-4; no reliable D call. This CDR3 spans 13 amino acids. Trimming shortened V by 11 bases and J by 6 bases, and 16 bases separated the two germline ends. Looked up from germline, CDR1 is ENHRY and CDR2 is SYGVKD.

The chain recombines TRBV5-1 with TRBJ2-3; a weak D match, TRBD2 (6 bases). Germline CDR1 reads SGHRS; CDR2 reads YFSETQ. Trimming shortened V by 5 bases and J by 1 base, and 8 bases separated the two germline ends. CDR3 size: 13 residues. CDR3 coding DNA: TGCGCCAGCAGTCCGGGGGGCACAGATACGCAGTATTTT. Encoded protein: CASSPGGTDTQYF. The full variable domain, in which reference TRBV5-1 and TRBJ2-3 provide the parts outside the CDR3, is KAGVTQTPRYLIKTRGQQVTLSCSPISGHRSVSWYQQTPGQGLQFLFEYFSETQRNKGNFPGRFSGRQFSNSRSEMNVSTLELGDSALYLCASSPGGTDTQYFGPGTRLTVL.

The chain couples TRBV29-1 to TRBJ2-2; the match to TRBD1 covers 8 bases. The germline V gene has CDR1 SQVTM and CDR2 ANQGSEA. V gave up 5 bases and J gave up 0 bases; unmatched junction bases: 2. The CDR3 sequence is 14 residues long. The CDR3 nucleotides are TGCAGCGTTCAGGGGGCGTCGAACACCGGGGAGCTGTTTTTT. Residues: CSVQGASNTGELFF.

The chain couples TRBV7-9 to TRBJ1-1; D is undetermined. Trimming stripped 4 bases from V and 0 bases from J, with 12 bases between. The CDR3 has 15 amino acids. Germline lookup yields CDR1 SEHNR and CDR2 FQNEAQ (reference sequence). The CDR3: CASSSLINMNTEAFF. The DNA of the CDR3 is TGTGCCAGCAGCTCCTTAATTAACATGAACACTGAAGCTTTCTTT.

The gene calls are TRBV4-2 and TRBJ1-1, with D hard to call. CDR3 length equals 14 residues. Deletions cut 0 bases from V and 0 bases from J, with 5 bases between. Per the germline V gene, CDR1 is LGHNA and CDR2 is YNFKEQ. The CDR3 loop reads CASSQEQMNTEAFF. CDR3 in DNA: TGTGCCAGCAGCCAAGAACAGATGAACACTGAAGCTTTCTTT.

This chain links TRBV30 with TRBJ2-6; D possibly matches TRBD1 or TRBD2 (5 bases each). CDR3 length: 16 residues. CDR1 and CDR2 (germline): GTSNPN, SVGIG (reference sequence). V dropped 1 base and J dropped 1 base, with 11 bases sitting between them. This chain's CDR3 is CAWSGDEGSGANVLTF. CDR3 sequence (DNA): TGTGCCTGGAGTGGGGACGAGGGATCTGGGGCCAACGTCCTGACTTTC.

The chain joins TRBV5-1 to TRBJ2-5, with TRBD2 matching over 12 bases. This CDR3 contains 15 residues. Germline values: CDR1 SGHRS, CDR2 YFSETQ. With 4 bases clipped from V and 4 bases from J, the junction kept 5 bases outside the gene matches. The CDR3 DNA reads as TGCGCCAGCAGCCCTAGCGGGGGGGCCAGAGAGACCCAGTACTTC. Residues: CASSPSGGARETQYF.

This clone appeared a single time. The chain uses TRBV4-1 and TRBJ2-3; D not certain. Trimming removed 1 base at V and 2 bases at J, with 19 bases between. CDR3 length equals 18 residues. Per germline, CDR1 MGHRA and CDR2 YSYEKL. DNA for the CDR3: TGCGCCAGCAGCCAAGGAGATGGCGGATTACCCTTCACAGATACGCAGTATTTT. Translating gives CASSQGDGGLPFTDTQYF.